The 7 T cell receptor beta chains reported below all come from one sample, sequenced in a study of metastatic and nonmetastatic thyroid tumors. TCRdb reanalyzed the PCR reads via MiXCR. This table has around 20,000 clones, around 16% appearing once. Thyroid surgery took place with no prior treatment in any patient. The sequenced material came from blood. The receptors stem from a female donor with papillary thyroid cancer or a benign thyroid nodule (not recorded which). Some clones in this sample may be carry-over from other donors' samples.

The V gene is TRBV6-5, the J gene TRBJ2-7, with TRBD1 matching 9 bases. V lost 5 bases, J lost 1 base, and 3 bases stayed unmatched. This CDR3 comprises 14 residues. The germline V gene encodes CDR1 MNHEY and CDR2 SVGAGI. CDR3 region: CASSNRGLSYEQYF. The CDR3 nucleotides read TGTGCCAGCAGTAACAGGGGGCTTTCCTACGAGCAGTACTTC.

In its sample, this clone was seen many times. V and J are TRBV20-1 and TRBJ1-1; 7 nucleotides align to TRBD1. Germline V gene sequence: CDR1 DFQATT, CDR2 SNEGSKA (reference sequence). The CDR3 is made up of 16 amino acids. Trimming at V came to 0 bases and at J to 4 bases, leaving 11 bases not matched to a gene. CDR3 residues: CSARDTRGRVFTEAFF. The CDR3 DNA follows: TGCAGTGCTAGAGATACGAGGGGGCGAGTTTTCACTGAAGCTTTCTTT.

This clone showed up many times. The chain is built from TRBV2 and TRBJ1-2; tentatively, D is TRBD1 (5 bases). V shed 2 bases and J shed 6 bases, with 13 bases lying between them. The CDR3 is 14 residues long. CDR1 is SNHLY and CDR2 is FYNNEI in the germline V gene. The CDR3 DNA is TGTGCCAGCAGTGAAACCAGGGAGAGGAATGGCTACACCTTC. Its protein is CASSETRERNGYTF.

CDR3 nucleotide sequence: TGTGCCTGGAGTGTCTCCGGCGGGAGACCCTACGAGCAGTACTTC. Translation gives CAWSVSGGRPYEQYF. J is TRBJ2-7 and V is TRBV30; the match to TRBD2 covers 7 bases. Germline-derived CDR1 and CDR2 are GTSNPN and SVGIG (reference sequence). Trimming took 0 bases from V and 2 from J; bases not matched to a gene: 7. The length of the CDR3 is 15 residues.

This clone was recorded at least ten times. In DNA form, the CDR3 reads TGCAGTGCTAGAGAGACAGGAAATCAGCCCCAGCATTTT. It codes for CSARETGNQPQHF. The rearrangement uses TRBV20-1 and TRBJ1-5; TRBD1 might be the D (6 bases). This CDR3 has 13 residues. V was clipped by 0 bases and J by 4 bases, with 7 bases between them. The germline V gene encodes CDR1 DFQATT and CDR2 SNEGSKA (reference sequence).

This clone was observed at least ten times. This could be a read error, since a much larger clone is one nucleotide away. Other DNA sequences in the same sample also yield this CDR3. The V and J genes are TRBV28 and TRBJ1-4, with TRBD1 matching over 11 bases. The CDR3 spans 14 residues. CDR1 MDHEN and CDR2 SYDVKM come from the germline V gene. CDR3 DNA: TGTGCCAGTTCCGGGGACAGGGGGGAGGAAAAATTGTTTTTT. Its protein is CASSGDRGEEKLFF. The full variable domain, in which reference TRBV28 and TRBJ1-4 provide the parts outside the CDR3, is DVKVTQSSRYLVKRTGEKVFLECVQDMDHENMFWYRQDPGLGLRLIYFSYDVKMKEKGDIPEGYSVSREKKERFSLILESASTNQTSMYLCASSGDRGEEKLFFGSGTQLSVL.

This clone was recorded at least ten times. This sequence joins TRBV15 and TRBJ2-7, with 8 bases lining up with TRBD2. J lost 4 bases, V lost 1 base, and 3 bases had no gene match. This CDR3 comprises 14 residues. Germline V gives CDR1 LNHNV, CDR2 YYDKDF (reference sequence). In nucleotides, the CDR3 is TGTGCCACCAGCAGAGGACGGGAGGGTTACGAGCAGTACTTC. Protein: CATSRGREGYEQYF.